The 14 T cell receptor beta chains presented below share a single source sample, sequenced in a study of PD-L1 blockade in urothelial cancer. The time point here: pretreatment peripheral blood. The assay was immunoSEQ multiplex PCR, and TCRdb's table has in-frame clones only and misses some. Among about 52,000 clones listed, roughly 82% were seen once. The sample consisted of PBMCs, taken around atezolizumab (anti-PD-L1) treatment. Receptor source: a man aged 50-60 years with urothelial cancer.

V is TRBV27 and J is TRBJ2-1; D perhaps matches TRBD2 (5 bases). Germline V lookup: CDR1 MNHEY, CDR2 SMNVEV (reference sequence). The germline V and J ends were trimmed by 5 bases and 5 bases, with 19 bases remaining between them. This CDR3 is 16 amino acids long. CDR3 DNA: TGTGCCAGCAGTCCTAACCAGGCTAGCCCCCACAATGAGCAGTTCTTC. Encoded protein: CASSPNQASPHNEQFF.

This clone has only a few counts. This sample includes further DNA sequences coding for the same CDR3. The chain links TRBV5-1 to TRBJ1-1, with a tentative D call TRBD1 (6 bases). V was shortened by 3 bases and J by 0 bases, with 9 bases between the two germline ends. Germline V gives CDR1 SGHRS, CDR2 YFSETQ. The CDR3 sequence is 14 residues long. CDR3 bases: TGCGCCAGCAGCTGGGGACAAATGAACACTGAAGCTTTCTTT. Amino acid sequence: CASSWGQMNTEAFF.

The chain links TRBV4-3 to TRBJ2-1; D gene unclear. CDR1 and CDR2 (germline): LGHNA, YSLEER. The CDR3 is 15 residues long. V was clipped by 4 bases and J by 7 bases, with 17 bases between them. The CDR3 here is CASSPSTLLRNEQFF. As DNA, the CDR3 is TGCGCCAGCAGCCCGAGCACACTCCTGAGGAATGAGCAGTTCTTC.

The chain joins TRBV27 to TRBJ2-5; TRBD1 might be the D (6 bases). V was trimmed by 6 bases and J by 2 bases, leaving 13 bases between them. The germline V gene encodes CDR1 MNHEY and CDR2 SMNVEV (reference sequence). The CDR3 runs to 14 residues. CDR3 DNA: TGTGCCAGCAGACAGACAGGCCCACAAGAGACCCAGTACTTC. Translated, it gives CASRQTGPQETQYF.

This chain uses TRBV7-6 with TRBJ2-7; no definite D call. CDR3 length: 14 amino acids. Germline-derived CDR1 and CDR2 are SGHVS and FNYEAQ. Trimming took 3 bases from V and 0 from J, leaving 9 bases between them. The CDR3 loop reads CASSFTESSYEQYF. DNA for the CDR3: TGTGCCAGCAGCTTTACCGAGAGCTCCTACGAGCAGTACTTC.

V usage is TRBV29-1 and J usage is TRBJ2-1; 9 bases agree with TRBD2. CDR3 length: 13 amino acids. CDR1 and CDR2 from the germline V gene are SQVTM and ANQGSEA. After removal of 5 bases from V and 4 bases from J, the junction contained 3 bases not matched to a gene. CDR3 sequence: CSVPTSGYNEQFF. CDR3 DNA sequence: TGCAGCGTTCCGACTAGCGGTTACAATGAGCAGTTCTTC.

This chain joins TRBV18 and TRBJ2-5, with a possible D match to TRBD2 (6 bases). The CDR3 runs 14 residues. The V and J ends lost 5 bases and 5 bases respectively, with 15 bases between them. Per germline, CDR1 KGHSH and CDR2 LQKENI. The CDR3 coding sequence is TGTGCCAGCTCAGACCGGGACTTCCAGGAGACCCAGTACTTC. This codes for CASSDRDFQETQYF.

The chain links TRBV11-2 to TRBJ2-1; 8 positions agree with TRBD1. After removal of 2 bases from V and 6 bases from J, the junction contained 3 bases not matched to a gene. CDR1 and CDR2 (germline): SGHAT, FQNNGV. This CDR3 region has 14 residues. Here the CDR3 reads CASSLYTGGNEQFF. The CDR3 coding sequence is TGTGCCAGCAGCTTATACACAGGGGGCAATGAGCAGTTCTTC.

In this sample, this clone turned up a few times. The V and J genes are TRBV5-1 and TRBJ2-6, with D perhaps TRBD1 (5 bases). Germline assignment: CDR1 SGHRS and CDR2 YFSETQ. With 5 bases removed from V and 2 bases from J, the gap between germline ends came to 11 bases. This CDR3 has 15 residues. CDR3: CASRPTAAGANVLTF. The CDR3 nucleotides are TGCGCCAGCAGACCGACAGCCGCTGGGGCCAACGTCCTGACTTTC.

CDR3 DNA: TGTGCCAGTAGTATTCAGGGGACTAGCAGCAATGAGCAGTTCTTC. Its protein is CASSIQGTSSNEQFF. V usage is TRBV19 and J usage is TRBJ2-1; 9 bases line up with TRBD2. The CDR3 runs 15 residues. Germline V lookup: CDR1 LNHDA, CDR2 SQIVND (reference sequence). Trimming removed 3 bases from V and 6 bases from J; junction bases left unmatched: 6.

Remarks on this clone: Its ends do not fully match the called genes, so a read error is possible. The gene calls are TRBV5-6 and TRBJ2-7; 15 nucleotides align to TRBD2. This CDR3 comprises 14 residues. Germline V gene lookup returns CDR1 SGHDT and CDR2 YYEEEE. The CDR3 coding sequence is TGTGCCAGCAGCTTCGGACTAGCGGGAGGGCTCCTTCATTTC. It specifies CASSFGLAGGLLHF. Using reference TRBV5-6 and TRBJ2-7 for the parts outside the CDR3, the full variable domain is DAGVTQSPTHLIKTRGQQVTLRCSPKSGHDTVSWYQQALGQGPQFIFQYYEEEERQRGNFPDRFSGHQFPNYSSELNVNALLLGDSALYLCASSFGLAGGLLHFGPGTRLTVT.

The chain is built from TRBV5-4 and TRBJ2-1; TRBD1 matches 7 bases. Looked up from germline, CDR1 is SGHNT and CDR2 is YYREEE (reference sequence). The CDR3 totals 14 residues. V was pared by 1 base and J by 6 bases, with 4 bases of the junction left unmatched. DNA of the CDR3: TGTGCCAGCAGCTTGACCCGGGACAGCAATGAGCAGTTCTTC. Its translation: CASSLTRDSNEQFF.

The chain uses TRBV5-4 and TRBJ2-1; 10 nucleotides agree with TRBD1. V lost 4 bases, J lost 4 bases, and 5 bases stayed unmatched. Germline CDR1 and CDR2: SGHNT and YYREEE (reference sequence). This CDR3 spans 15 amino acids. In DNA, the CDR3 is TGTGCCAGCAGCCGCGACAGGGGGCCATACAATGAGCAGTTCTTC. Its protein product is CASSRDRGPYNEQFF.

The table lists this clone with a few counts. V usage is TRBV5-6 and J usage is TRBJ1-5; D possibly corresponds to TRBD1 (5 bases). The CDR3 has 16 residues. V dropped 0 bases and J dropped 0 bases, with 10 bases sitting between them. Germline CDR1 is SGHDT and CDR2 is YYEEEE. The CDR3, as DNA: TGTGCCAGCAGCTTGGCCGGGGGGAATAGCAATCAGCCCCAGCATTTT. It specifies CASSLAGGNSNQPQHF.